Listed here is a single TCR beta chain. The antigen is not known. Healthy individuals of Caucasian origin from Russia, aged roughly 6 to 100, served as donors. The CDR3 contains 15 residues. V lost 6 bases and J 3 bases, leaving 18 bases between the germline ends. CDR1 and CDR2 from the germline V gene are DFQATT and SNEGSKA (reference sequence). This sample stems from a study of blood T cells in healthy people across ages. Study-wide results and limits: Changes seen in expanded clonotypes were possibly confounded by donor CMV status left unknown.

For the second PCR, which ran for 7 to 11 cycles, a sample-barcoded 5' primer and a J-beta primer mix were used. The template-switch adaptor was a 5' adaptor with 12 random nucleotides. It tagged each cDNA molecule. TCRdb recomputed calls from the 5' RACE reads with MiXCR, one row per CDR3 protein. The table records over 1.5 million distinct CDR3 sequences, 40% to 55% of them present only once. This clonotype was obtained from a woman in her thirties or forties in good health. Material: blood. The chain is built from TRBV20-1 and TRBJ1-5; the D gene is possibly TRBD1 (5 bases). CDR3 amino acids: CSALDRGGNNQPQHF. For the CDR3, the DNA is TGCAGTGCACTAGACCGGGGCGGAAACAATCAGCCCCAGCATTTT.